A single sample gave rise to the 19 T cell receptor beta chains below, sequenced in a study of neoadjuvant anti-PD-1 for oral cavity cancer (dated by TCRdb to 2020 to 2023). The time point label for this specimen denotes: before neoadjuvant nivolumab. Preparation of the library involved the immunoSEQ multiplex PCR assay. The table was pulled from immuneACCESS by TCRdb, which kept in-frame rearrangements only. Such tables lose some clones; where checked, under half of the loss comes from unresolved V genes, and the rest has no known cause. Recorded for this sample are around 15,000 clones; about 60% of them occurred a single time. The ten largest clones capture 2.8% of the sample. This specimen consisted of PBMCs, obtained before nivolumab (anti-PD-1) treatment. The source of these receptors is a person between 40 and 80 years old with oral cavity squamous cell carcinoma.

This clone has only a few counts. This chain joins TRBV2 and TRBJ2-4; D is undetermined. The V gene's germline CDR1 is SNHLY and CDR2 FYNNEI. V lost 7 bases to trimming and J lost 0 bases, with 10 bases between them. This CDR3 is 14 amino acids long. The CDR3 reads CASTEGLAKNIQYF. CDR3 DNA sequence: TGTGCCAGCACGGAAGGGCTAGCCAAAAACATTCAGTACTTC.

V usage is TRBV19 and J usage is TRBJ1-5; TRBD1 matches at 11 bases. Trimming cost V 2 bases and J 6 bases; bases outside gene matches: 6. The CDR3 covers 16 residues. CDR1 is LNHDA, CDR2 SQIVND, per germline (reference sequence). The CDR3 coding sequence is TGTGCCAGTAGTATATTGGGACAGGGGGAACGTCAGCCCCAGCATTTT. Protein product: CASSILGQGERQPQHF.

CDR3 loop: CSVEDIYEQYF. As DNA, the CDR3 is TGCAGCGTTGAAGATATCTACGAGCAGTACTTC. The gene calls are TRBV29-1 and TRBJ2-7; no clear D gene. Germline CDR1 is SQVTM and CDR2 is ANQGSEA. V lost 0 bases, J lost 3 bases, and 3 bases lay in between. This CDR3 comprises 11 residues.

The CDR3 loop reads CASSSQGFYGYTF. CDR3 coding DNA: TGTGCCAGCAGTTCCCAGGGATTCTATGGCTACACCTTC. The genes are TRBV6-5 and TRBJ1-2, with D possibly being TRBD1 (5 bases). Germline V gives CDR1 MNHEY, CDR2 SVGAGI. The CDR3 totals 13 residues. The V end lost 4 bases, the J end lost 4 bases, and 10 bases lay between the germline ends.

The chain employs TRBV29-1 and TRBJ2-5, with TRBD2 as a possible D gene (5 bases). CDR1 SQVTM and CDR2 ANQGSEA come from the germline V gene. With 5 bases removed from V and 5 bases from J, the gap between germline ends came to 15 bases. This CDR3 has 13 residues. The CDR3 region has the DNA TGCAGCGTTCAGGACTCCCGATGGGAGACCCAGTACTTC. Translation: CSVQDSRWETQYF.

Only one count was recorded for this clone. The rearrangement uses TRBV15 and TRBJ2-7; no reliable D call. There are 15 residues in the CDR3. From germline, CDR1 is LNHNV and CDR2 YYDKDF (reference sequence). V was trimmed by 1 base and J by 2 bases, leaving 12 bases between them. This CDR3 is CATSRGDVGPYEQYF. Here the CDR3 DNA reads TGTGCCACCAGCAGAGGTGATGTTGGGCCCTACGAGCAGTACTTC.

The V and J genes are TRBV28 and TRBJ1-2; D call uncertain. Germline V lookup: CDR1 MDHEN, CDR2 SYDVKM. CDR3 size: 13 residues. CDR3 sequence reads: CVSFTGANYGYTF. CDR3 DNA sequence: TGTGTCTCGTTCACGGGAGCTAACTATGGCTACACCTTC.

The rearrangement uses TRBV6-6 and TRBJ1-1; possibly TRBD1 for D (6 bases). Germline-derived CDR1 and CDR2 are MNHNY and SVGAGI (reference sequence). The CDR3 is 16 residues long. The germline V and J ends were trimmed by 2 bases and 6 bases, with 19 bases remaining between them. The CDR3 loop reads CASSYPLGGSFAEAFF. The CDR3 DNA sequence: TGTGCCAGCAGTTACCCGCTCGGGGGCAGTTTCGCTGAAGCTTTCTTT.

V and J are TRBV27 and TRBJ2-1; D might be TRBD2 (6 bases). The CDR3 runs 16 residues. Between the trimmed V and J ends, which lost 6 bases and 3 bases, there was a span of 18 bases. The V gene's germline CDR1 is MNHEY and CDR2 SMNVEV (reference sequence). CDR3 DNA sequence: TGTGCCAGCAGCCAACGGGGGAATATGCTCTACAATGAGCAGTTCTTC. It yields the protein CASSQRGNMLYNEQFF.

J is TRBJ2-2 and V is TRBV7-3, with D perhaps matching TRBD1 (6 bases). Trimming took off 3 bases at V and 2 bases at J, with 13 bases between the two ends. Germline V gives CDR1 SGHTA, CDR2 FQGTGA. CDR3 length equals 16 residues. CDR3 in DNA: TGTGCCAGCAGCTTCCTCCCACAGGGAAACACCGGGGAGCTGTTTTTT. It translates to CASSFLPQGNTGELFF.

This chain connects TRBV4-1 to TRBJ1-5; 7 bases line up with TRBD1. The CDR3 is 17 amino acids. The junction had 11 bases not matched to a gene; V was cut back by 0 bases and J by 6 bases. Looked up from germline, CDR1 is MGHRA and CDR2 is YSYEKL. In DNA form, the CDR3 reads TGCGCCAGCAGCCAAGATACTGGGACAGCGGCGGGTCAGCCCCAGCATTTT. This codes for CASSQDTGTAAGQPQHF.

This clone was counted only a few times. The rearrangement uses TRBV5-1 and TRBJ2-7; 9 bases line up with TRBD2. This CDR3 region has 15 residues. The J segment lost 5 bases and the V segment lost 0 bases, leaving 6 bases of the junction unmatched. Germline CDR1 is SGHRS and CDR2 is YFSETQ. CDR3 protein: CASSLEGGRAHEQYF. In DNA form, the CDR3 reads TGCGCCAGCAGCTTGGAGGGCGGGAGGGCCCACGAGCAGTACTTC.

V gene TRBV2 combines with J gene TRBJ2-1, with D tentatively TRBD2 (5 bases). Germline-derived CDR1 and CDR2 are SNHLY and FYNNEI. With 8 bases removed from V and 5 bases from J, the gap between germline ends came to 16 bases. CDR3 length equals 14 residues. The CDR3 bases are TGTGCCAGCGGTTTGGCGGGTGGGAACAATGAGCAGTTCTTC. It specifies CASGLAGGNNEQFF.

The chain has TRBV7-8 and TRBJ2-4; perhaps TRBD2 as D (6 bases). Trimming removed 1 base at V and 6 bases at J, with 13 bases between. The CDR3 consists of 15 residues. Germline loops: CDR1 SGHVS, CDR2 FQNEAQ. The CDR3 bases are TGTGCCAGCAGCTTAGGTAGCCAGGGACTAAACATTCAGTACTTC. It yields the protein CASSLGSQGLNIQYF.

This clone was counted a few times. The genes are TRBV6-5 and TRBJ2-5, with D perhaps TRBD2 (5 bases). There are 11 residues in the CDR3. CDR1 MNHEY and CDR2 SVGAGI come from the germline V gene. Trimming removed 2 bases at V and 10 bases at J, with 8 bases between. The CDR3 reads CASSYGADQYF. The CDR3 DNA sequence: TGTGCCAGCAGTTACGGAGCGGACCAGTACTTC.

The chain couples TRBV5-4 to TRBJ2-2; 9 bases are shared with TRBD1. CDR1 is SGHNT, CDR2 YYREEE, per germline (reference sequence). This CDR3 is 15 amino acids long. The V and J ends lost 5 bases and 6 bases, in that order; junction bases with no gene match: 8. The CDR3 DNA follows: TGTGCCAGCAGACAGTCGGGACAGGGCGCCGGGGAGCTGTTTTTT. It specifies CASRQSGQGAGELFF.

The CDR3 DNA sequence: TGTGCCACACGGACTGCGAACAATGAGCAGTTCTTC. Amino acid sequence: CATRTANNEQFF. V gene TRBV10-3 combines with J gene TRBJ2-1; perhaps TRBD2 as D (5 bases). The CDR3 contains 12 residues. Germline V lookup: CDR1 ENHRY, CDR2 SYGVKD. With 10 bases removed from V and 5 bases from J, the gap between germline ends came to 12 bases.

The V gene is TRBV6-5, the J gene TRBJ1-2, with 9 bases identical to TRBD1. The CDR3 has 13 residues. Germline CDR1 MNHEY, CDR2 SVGAGI. With 8 bases clipped from V and 7 bases from J, the junction kept 8 bases outside the gene matches. The CDR3 DNA follows: TGTGCCAGCCAAGGGGACAGGGCTGGTGGCTACACCTTC. Its translation: CASQGDRAGGYTF.

This chain uses TRBV2 with TRBJ2-2; 10 bases align to TRBD2. Losses at the gene ends were 7 bases for V and 7 bases for J; bases not matched to a gene: 15. The germline gives CDR1 SNHLY, CDR2 FYNNEI. The CDR3 is made up of 17 amino acids. This CDR3 reads CASKSNWGTSEDGELFF. In DNA form, the CDR3 reads TGTGCCAGCAAATCGAACTGGGGGACTAGCGAGGACGGGGAGCTGTTTTTT. Supplemented by reference TRBV2 and TRBJ2-2, the full variable domain reads EPEVTQTPSHQVTQMGQEVILRCVPISNHLYFYWYRQILGQKVEFLVSFYNNEISEKSEIFDDQFSVERPDGSNFTLKIRSTKLEDSAMYFCASKSNWGTSEDGELFFGEGSRLTVL.